One sample yielded the 9 T cell receptor beta chains listed below, sequenced in a study of T cell responses to AZD1222 COVID-19 vaccine. TCRdb's copy holds only in-frame clones and misses some; the assay was immunoSEQ multiplex PCR. Of roughly 120,000 clones listed, approximately 85% are singletons. This specimen consisted of peripheral blood, obtained on day 0 of MenACWY control vaccination. All receptors derive from an adult in good health.

As for this clone: Additional DNA sequences in this sample encode the identical CDR3. This chain joins TRBV11-3 and TRBJ2-2; D gene uncertain. Germline CDR1 reads SGHNT; CDR2 reads YENEEA. The CDR3 is made up of 14 amino acids. The V gene lost 1 base and the J gene lost 1 base, with 4 bases spanning the gap. The CDR3 sequence: CASSLGQNTGELFF. CDR3 DNA sequence: TGTGCCAGCAGCTTAGGGCAGAACACCGGGGAGCTGTTTTTT.

The CDR3 DNA reads TGTGCCAGCAGTTACTCGTCAGGGGATGAAAAACTGTTTTTT. This encodes CASSYSSGDEKLFF. The V call is TRBV6-5, the J call TRBJ1-4; D might be TRBD1 (6 bases). Germline V lookup: CDR1 MNHEY, CDR2 SVGAGI. Trimming cost V 0 bases and J 6 bases, with 8 bases left between them. The CDR3 covers 14 residues.

The CDR3 sequence is CASSPDKNTEAFF. CDR3 nucleotides: TGTGCCAGCTCACCGGACAAAAACACTGAAGCTTTCTTT. The genes are TRBV18 and TRBJ1-1, with a tentative D call TRBD1 (5 bases). This CDR3 contains 13 residues. CDR1 and CDR2 from the germline V gene are KGHSH and LQKENI. The V end lost 3 bases, the J end lost 2 bases, and 7 bases lay between the germline ends.

The table lists this clone with a count of one. The chain links TRBV12-3 or TRBV12-4 to TRBJ1-4; the D is unclear. V was cut by 7 bases and J by 5 bases, with 8 bases left in between. The CDR3 contains 12 residues. The CDR3 nucleotides read TGTGCCAGCAATCGGCAAAATGAAAAACTGTTTTTT. As protein: CASNRQNEKLFF.

This sequence joins TRBV7-9 and TRBJ1-2; 7 bases map to TRBD1. This CDR3 region has 14 residues. Unmatched junction bases numbered 8, after V lost 6 bases and J lost 4 bases. The V gene's germline CDR1 is SEHNR and CDR2 FQNEAQ (reference sequence). The CDR3 sequence is CASSVVGQSYGYTF. CDR3 DNA sequence: TGTGCCAGCAGTGTAGTGGGACAGAGCTATGGCTACACCTTC.

The chain employs TRBV7-8 and TRBJ1-1; the D gene is possibly TRBD1 (6 bases). This CDR3 comprises 14 residues. Germline CDR1 and CDR2: SGHVS and FQNEAQ. V lost 5 bases and J lost 4, with 14 bases in between. Here the CDR3 reads CASSILQGSTEAFF. CDR3 nucleotides: TGTGCCAGCAGCATCCTACAGGGTAGCACTGAAGCTTTCTTT.

This chain uses TRBV7-9 with TRBJ2-1, with D possibly matching TRBD1 (5 bases). The CDR3 sequence is 14 residues long. Trimming pared 7 bases from V and 0 bases from J, leaving 10 bases between. The germline CDR1 and CDR2 sequences are SEHNR and FQNEAQ (reference sequence). As DNA, the CDR3 is TGTGCCAGCACTTCAGGGAACTCCTACAATGAGCAGTTCTTC. Its translation: CASTSGNSYNEQFF.

The rearrangement uses TRBV5-4 and TRBJ1-3; 11 nucleotides match TRBD1. The CDR3 is 15 amino acids. The V and J ends lost 4 bases and 5 bases, in that order; junction bases with no gene match: 5. CDR1 is SGHNT, CDR2 YYREEE, per germline (reference sequence). The chain's CDR3 is CASSGQGAPRNTIYF. CDR3 coding DNA: TGTGCCAGCAGCGGACAGGGGGCGCCGAGAAACACCATATATTTT.

The chain employs TRBV5-5 and TRBJ2-3; maybe TRBD1 (5 bases). This CDR3 region has 14 residues. V gave up 1 base and J gave up 6 bases, with 12 bases separating them. The germline V gene encodes CDR1 SGHKS and CDR2 YYEKEE (reference sequence). CDR3 DNA sequence: TGTGCCAGCAGCTTGAGGCAGGGCTCGGATACGCAGTATTTT. Residues: CASSLRQGSDTQYF.